A selection of T cell receptor beta chains follows, all from one sample in a study of cytomegalovirus exposure and HLA in healthy donors. Sequencing used immunoSEQ multiplex PCR; TCRdb keeps in-frame clones, though not all of them. In the table there are approximately 150,000 clones, about four fifths of which are singletons. The sample was PBMCs. Receptors were obtained from a man aged 30 to 45 in good health and CMV-seropositive. The CDR3 runs from the conserved cysteine through the conserved F or W. D genes are given only for firm matches. Where a row states a size, it is once, few, many or the class of an expanded clone; other rows omit it.

TRBJ1-1 | . | . | TRBV19 | TGTGCCAGTAGTATCTACCCGACAGTAAACACTGAAGCTTTCTTT | CASSIYPTVNTEAFF
TRBJ1-1 | once | . | TRBV4-1 | TGCGCCAGCAGCCAGCAGGGTTCTGAAGCTTTCTTT | CASSQQGSEAFF
TRBJ2-1 | . | . | TRBV7-2 | TGTGCCAGCGCCTTGGAGGGGGCAATATCCTACAATGAGCAGTTCTTC | CASALEGAISYNEQFF
TRBJ1-1 | . | TRBD1 | TRBV2 | TGTGCCAGCAGTGATGGGACAGCGACGAACACTGAAGCTTTCTTT | CASSDGTATNTEAFF
TRBJ1-5 | . | . | TRBV5-8 | TGTGCCAGCAGCTTGGGGCGGATTAGCAATCAGCCCCAGCATTTT | CASSLGRISNQPQHF
TRBJ1-2 | . | . | TRBV28 | TGTGCCAGCAGCTTGGGCAGTTATGGCTACACCTTC | CASSLGSYGYTF
TRBJ1-2 | . | TRBD1 | TRBV5-6 | TGTGCCAGCACTGGGGGCAGGGGGCAGGAAGGCTACACCTTC | CASTGGRGQEGYTF
TRBJ2-7 | . | . | TRBV5-5 | TGTGCCAGCAGCTTGGCTTACGAGCAGTACTTC | CASSLAYEQYF
TRBJ1-1 | . | . | TRBV20-1 | TGCAGTGCTAGGAGGAACACTGAAGCTTTCTTT | CSARRNTEAFF
TRBJ1-2 | . | . | TRBV6-6 | TGTGCCAGCAGTTACGACGCAGGGAAAGCTTTTGGCTACACCTTC | CASSYDAGKAFGYTF
TRBJ2-5 | . | TRBD2 | TRBV5-1 | TGCGCCAGCACGAAATGGCTAGCGGATCAAGAGACCCAGTACTTC | CASTKWLADQETQYF
TRBJ2-1 | . | TRBD1 | TRBV11-3 | TGTGCCAGCAGTCCTAGTGGTACAGGGGGGTTGCAGTTCTTC | CASSPSGTGGLQFF
TRBJ1-5 | . | . | TRBV19 | TGTGCCAGTAGTGTACAAACAGGGAGCAATCAGCCCCAGCATTTT | CASSVQTGSNQPQHF
TRBJ2-5 | . | TRBD2 | TRBV4-1 | TGCGCCAGCAGCCAGCTAGCGGGGGGACAAGAGACCCAGTACTTC | CASSQLAGGQETQYF
TRBJ2-5 | . | TRBD1 | TRBV29-1 | TGCAGCGTGGGCCACAGGGGTATCTGGGAGACCCAGTACTTC | CSVGHRGIWETQYF
TRBJ1-5 | few | . | TRBV5-1 | TGCGCCAGCAGCTTGAGCGGGGAGCCAGATCAGCCCCAGCATTTT | CASSLSGEPDQPQHF
TRBJ1-2 | . | TRBD1 | TRBV30 | TGTGCCTGGAGTGTAAGGGGACAGGATATTCGCTACACCTTC | CAWSVRGQDIRYTF
TRBJ2-1 | . | . | TRBV19 | TGTGCCAGTAGCCCCCCCGGACAGCCAAACAATGAGCAGTTCTTC | CASSPPGQPNNEQFF
TRBJ2-7 | . | . | TRBV5-4 | TGTGCCAGCAGCTCTCCGGGACTACAGGGCGAGCAGTACTTC | CASSSPGLQGEQYF
TRBJ1-2 | once | TRBD1 | TRBV6-4 | TGTGCCAGCAGTGAGGGGGACAGGCGCCGCGGAGGCGGCTACACCTTC | CASSEGDRRRGGGYTF
TRBJ2-7 | . | TRBD1 | TRBV11-2 | TGTGCCAGCACCTCAGGGGGCTGGGAGCAGTACTTC | CASTSGGWEQYF
TRBJ1-2 | once | TRBD1 | TRBV4-3 | TGCGCCAGCAGCCCGGACAGGGGCGACTATGGCTACACCTTC | CASSPDRGDYGYTF
TRBJ2-2 | . | TRBD2 | TRBV19 | TGTGCCAGTAGTATCCCGGCTAGCGGGAGTGGGTCCGGGGAGCTGTTTTTT | CASSIPASGSGSGELFF
TRBJ2-2 | . | TRBD1 | TRBV19 | TGTGCCAGTAGTATAGGACAGGGAACCGGGGAGCTGTTTTTT | CASSIGQGTGELFF
TRBJ1-3 | . | . | TRBV12-5 | TGTGCTAGTGGTTCAACAGGTTCTGGAAACACCATATATTTT | CASGSTGSGNTIYF
TRBJ2-2 | . | TRBD1 | TRBV2 | TGTGCCAGCAGAGAAGGGGGCTCCCCGAACACCGGGGAGCTGTTTTTT | CASREGGSPNTGELFF
TRBJ1-2 | . | . | TRBV10-3 | TGTGCCATCAGTGAGGCGGGTATCGGAGACACCTTC | CAISEAGIGDTF
TRBJ1-3 | . | . | TRBV7-9 | TGTGCCAGCAGCTTAGACAGAAGCTCTGGAAACACCATATATTTT | CASSLDRSSGNTIYF
TRBJ1-5 | . | . | TRBV7-2 | TGTGCCAGCAGCTCCGGACAGATCAATCAGCCCCAGCATTTT | CASSSGQINQPQHF
TRBJ2-5 | . | TRBD1 | TRBV5-6 | TGTGCCAGCAGCGCAGCCACAGGGGTTCAAGAGACCCAGTACTTC | CASSAATGVQETQYF
TRBJ2-1 | once | . | TRBV15 | TGTGCCACCAGCGGAGGGGCAAATGAGCAGTTCTTC | CATSGGANEQFF
TRBJ1-5 | once | . | TRBV2 | TGTGCCAGCAGGGGGTCAGGGCCCGGTCAGCCCCAGCATTTT | CASRGSGPGQPQHF
TRBJ1-1 | . | TRBD1 | TRBV5-1 | TGCGCCAGCACCCCCGGGACAGGGGACGCTTTCTTT | CASTPGTGDAFF
TRBJ2-3 | . | . | TRBV4-1 | TGCGCCAGCAGCCAAGGAATGGGACAAGGGGCTACAGATACGCAGTATTTT | CASSQGMGQGATDTQYF
TRBJ2-2 | . | . | TRBV7-2 | TGTGCCAGCAGCTTAACGGGGAACACCGGGGAGCTGTTTTTT | CASSLTGNTGELFF
TRBJ2-1 | . | TRBD2 | TRBV4-2 | TGTGCCAGCAGCCGGTTGGATAGCGGGAGAAATGAGCAGTTCTTC | CASSRLDSGRNEQFF
TRBJ2-2 | . | TRBD2 | TRBV7-9 | TGTTCCAGCAGCGCTCTAGCGGGGGGCCTCACCGGGGAGCTGTTTTTT | CSSSALAGGLTGELFF
TRBJ2-4 | . | . | TRBV5-1 | TGCGCCAGCAGCCTCACGGACTCACTAGCCAAAAACATTCAGTACTTC | CASSLTDSLAKNIQYF
TRBJ2-7 | . | TRBD1 | TRBV7-9 | TGTGCCAGCAGCTCCGGGACAGGCGCTATGTACGAGCAGTACTTC | CASSSGTGAMYEQYF
TRBJ1-1 | . | TRBD1 | TRBV5-1 | TGCGCCAGCAGCACCGGCGAGATACAAAGGACAGGGGTCATGAACACTGAAGCTTTCTTT | CASSTGEIQRTGVMNTEAFF
TRBJ1-3 | . | . | TRBV14 | TGTGCCAGCAGCCAACAGAGGAGCTCTGGAAACACCATATATTTT | CASSQQRSSGNTIYF
TRBJ2-7 | . | TRBD2 | TRBV7-9 | TGTGCCAGCAGCCGAGGGGAGGGGTGGGAGCAGTACTTC | CASSRGEGWEQYF
TRBJ2-7 | . | . | TRBV28 | TGTGCCAGCAGTTTGCCCTCAGCACAGGGTGGGGGATACGAGCAGTACTTC | CASSLPSAQGGGYEQYF
TRBJ2-1 | . | TRBD1 | TRBV5-1 | TGCGCCAGCAGCCCGACAGGGAACTACAATGAGCAGTTCTTC | CASSPTGNYNEQFF
TRBJ1-1 | . | . | TRBV5-1 | TGCGCCAGCAGCCCCCGACAGACGAGCAATCTAAGACCGAACACTGAAGCTTTCTTT | CASSPRQTSNLRPNTEAFF
TRBJ2-2 | . | TRBD1 | TRBV19 | TGTGCCAGTAGTATTGGGGCAGGGGGTTGGTCCGGGGAGCTGTTTTTT | CASSIGAGGWSGELFF
TRBJ2-7 | . | TRBD2 | TRBV14 | TGTGCCAGCAGCCAAGGGGTACTAGCGCGATCCGCCTACGAGCAGTACTTC | CASSQGVLARSAYEQYF
TRBJ1-1 | . | . | TRBV4-3 | TGCGCCAGCAGCGAAGATCCAAAAGGCAGGGAGGATATGAACACTGAAGCTTTCTTT | CASSEDPKGREDMNTEAFF
TRBJ1-5 | . | . | TRBV4-3 | TGCGCCAGCAGCCAACAAAACTCCAATCAGCCCCAGCATTTT | CASSQQNSNQPQHF